The table lists the clone carrying this TCR beta chain with a few counts. The data were obtained in a study of cytomegalovirus exposure and HLA in healthy donors. A multiplex PCR was run with 60 Vbeta primers and 13 Jbeta primers. Assay: immunoSEQ multiplex PCR; the TCRdb copy retains only in-frame clones and omits some. The sample consists of some 120,000 clones, about three quarters of them appearing once. The CDR3 loop spans 13 amino acids. CDR1 and CDR2 (germline): SGHKS, YYEKEE (reference sequence). Trimming cost V 4 bases and J 1 base, with 9 bases left between them. Donors consisted of healthy bone marrow donors.

This TCR came from a woman in her thirties or forties in good health and CMV-seronegative. Sequences were obtained from PBMCs. This sequence joins TRBV5-5 and TRBJ2-7, with no clear D. The CDR3 loop is CASSPPSSYEQYF. The DNA for the CDR3 is TGTGCCAGCAGCCCCCCCAGTTCCTACGAGCAGTACTTC.